This entry features one T cell receptor beta chain sequence. This sample is drawn from a study of blood T cell repertoires in COVID-19. Participant-given clinical history determined each cohort assignment. Profiled with immunoSEQ multiplex PCR; TCRdb holds only in-frame clones, not every one. Among 250,000 to 300,000 clones listed, more than 80% were seen once. V trimming: 5 bases; J trimming: 6 bases; junction bases outside the gene matches: 7. The CDR3 is 15 amino acids. The germline V gene has CDR1 MNHEY and CDR2 SMNVEV (reference sequence). The chain is built from TRBV27 and TRBJ2-1; TRBD2 matches at 10 bases. The TCR comes from a woman under 40 who had recovered from COVID-19. Specimen: PBMCs or T cells enriched from blood (not recorded which). The CDR3 loop is CASSLLAGWSNEQFF. DNA for the CDR3: TGTGCCAGCAGTCTACTAGCGGGATGGAGCAATGAGCAGTTCTTC.